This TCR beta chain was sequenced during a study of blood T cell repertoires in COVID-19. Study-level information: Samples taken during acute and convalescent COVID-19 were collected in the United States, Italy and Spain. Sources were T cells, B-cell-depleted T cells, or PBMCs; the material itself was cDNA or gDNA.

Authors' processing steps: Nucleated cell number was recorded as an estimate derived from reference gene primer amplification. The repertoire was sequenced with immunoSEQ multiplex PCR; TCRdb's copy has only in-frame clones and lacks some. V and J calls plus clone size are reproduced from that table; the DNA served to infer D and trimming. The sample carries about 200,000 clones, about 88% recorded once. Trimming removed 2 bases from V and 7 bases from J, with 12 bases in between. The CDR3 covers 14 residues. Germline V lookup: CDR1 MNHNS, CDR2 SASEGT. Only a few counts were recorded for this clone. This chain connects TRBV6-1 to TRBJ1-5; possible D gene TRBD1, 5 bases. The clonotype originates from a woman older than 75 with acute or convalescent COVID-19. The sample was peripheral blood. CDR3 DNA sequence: TGTGCCAGCAGTGAAAACGGGGGGTGGCAGCCCCAGCATTTT. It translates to CASSENGGWQPQHF.